This T cell receptor (beta chain) came from a study of blood T cell repertoires in COVID-19. Study overall: T cells, B-cell-depleted T cells, or PBMCs provided the cDNA or gDNA that served as material.

Data came from immunoSEQ multiplex PCR; TCRdb stores just in-frame clones and leaves some out. Seen here are about 220,000 clones, more than 65% observed once, and the top ten hold about 3%. The CDR3 totals 11 residues. The germline V and J ends were trimmed by 3 bases and 2 bases, with 2 bases remaining between them. Per germline, CDR1 SGHTA and CDR2 FQGNSA. The chain links TRBV7-2 to TRBJ2-7; D is uncertain. The clonotype comes from a woman in her thirties who had recovered from COVID-19. Sequenced material: peripheral blood. The DNA for the CDR3 is TGTGCCAGCAGCTTCGCCTACGAGCAGTACTTC. It yields the protein CASSFAYEQYF.